The 12 T cell receptor beta chains below come from one sample, sequenced in a study of identical twins. MiXCR, run by TCRdb on the 5' RACE reads, gives a single entry per CDR3 protein. In the table there are 500,000 or so distinct CDR3 sequences, approximately 15% of which are singletons. These data were also reused for a study on yellow fever vaccine responses in identical twins.

The specimen sequenced was CD4+ T cells sorted from blood. These TCRs come from a woman aged 18-29 years in good health.

The chain is built from TRBV4-3 and TRBJ2-7, with D perhaps being TRBD1 or TRBD2 (5 bases each). The CDR3 spans 15 residues. From germline, CDR1 is LGHNA and CDR2 YSLEER. V gave up 2 bases and J gave up 3 bases, with 14 bases separating them. The CDR3 here is CASSQYRDGNYEQYF. The CDR3 DNA sequence: TGCGCCAGCAGCCAATACCGGGACGGCAACTACGAGCAGTACTTC.

The V gene is TRBV11-3, the J gene TRBJ1-1; weak D call: TRBD1 (5 bases). The CDR3 consists of 14 residues. Germline CDR1 is SGHNT and CDR2 is YENEEA. V dropped 5 bases and J dropped 9 bases, with 19 bases sitting between them. CDR3 in DNA: TGTGCCAGCAGCAAAATGGGGCTTAGCTGGCAAGCTTTCTTT. It specifies CASSKMGLSWQAFF. The whole variable domain, remainder taken from reference TRBV11-3 and TRBJ1-1, is EAGVVQSPRYKIIEKKQPVAFWCNPISGHNTLYWYLQNLGQGPELLIRYENEEAVDDSQLPKDRFSAERLKGVDSTLKIQPAELGDSAVYLCASSKMGLSWQAFFGQGTRLTVV.

The chain links TRBV6-1 to TRBJ2-1, with 12 bases aligning to TRBD2. The CDR3 spans 15 residues. The V segment lost 6 bases and the J segment 9 bases; nucleotides outside the gene matches: 9. From germline, CDR1 is MNHNS and CDR2 SASEGT. The CDR3 protein is CASSAGLAGSSEQFF. The CDR3, as DNA: TGTGCCAGCAGCGCGGGACTAGCGGGTAGTAGTGAGCAGTTCTTC.

The gene calls are TRBV5-1 and TRBJ2-2, with D tentatively TRBD1 or TRBD2 (5 bases each). The V and J ends lost 4 bases and 4 bases respectively, with 17 bases between them. This CDR3 region has 16 residues. The germline V gene has CDR1 SGHRS and CDR2 YFSETQ. Written as DNA, the CDR3 is TGCGCCAGCAGCCCCACGGGGCAGGGTGGCACCGGGGAGCTGTTTTTT. This gives the protein CASSPTGQGGTGELFF.

The genes are TRBV27 and TRBJ2-7; perhaps TRBD1 as D (6 bases). V was pared by 3 bases and J by 6 bases, with 9 bases between. This CDR3 has 12 residues. CDR1 is MNHEY, CDR2 SMNVEV, per germline (reference sequence). CDR3 DNA sequence: TGTGCCAGCAGTTTTTGGGGGCTCGAGCAGTACTTC. This sequence encodes CASSFWGLEQYF.

The V and J genes are TRBV10-3 and TRBJ2-5, with 8 bases matching TRBD2. Germline CDR1 is ENHRY and CDR2 is SYGVKD. CDR3 size: 14 residues. V dropped 0 bases and J dropped 7; count of bases not matched to a gene: 4. The CDR3 region has the DNA TGTGCCATCAGTGAGTCTGGGACTAGGGTGACCCAGTACTTC. As protein: CAISESGTRVTQYF.

This clonotype was detected a few times. The V call is TRBV15, the J call TRBJ2-1; D is possibly TRBD1 (6 bases). Trimming pared 9 bases from V and 3 bases from J, leaving 15 bases between. The CDR3 runs 14 residues. Germline CDR1 reads LNHNV; CDR2 reads YYDKDF (reference sequence). DNA of the CDR3: TGTGCCACACTCCGGGACACGAGCTACAATGAGCAGTTCTTC. Amino acid sequence: CATLRDTSYNEQFF.

This clonotype showed up many times. The V and J genes are TRBV9 and TRBJ2-1, with TRBD2 matching over 11 bases. After removal of 0 bases from V and 7 bases from J, the junction contained 9 bases not matched to a gene. The CDR3 extends over 17 amino acids. Per the germline V gene, CDR1 is SGDLS and CDR2 is YYNGEE. CDR3 sequence reads: CASSVDPSGRLVNEQFF. The CDR3 DNA follows: TGTGCCAGCAGCGTAGATCCTAGCGGGAGGTTGGTGAATGAGCAGTTCTTC.

This clonotype occurred a few times. The rearrangement links TRBV30 to TRBJ2-5; maybe TRBD1 (5 bases). V lost 1 base to trimming and J lost 2 bases, with 8 bases between them. Germline V gives CDR1 GTSNPN, CDR2 SVGIG (reference sequence). The CDR3 has 13 amino acids. This CDR3 reads CAWSGKGQETQYF. CDR3 coding DNA: TGTGCCTGGAGTGGCAAGGGGCAAGAGACCCAGTACTTC.

This clonotype was counted many times. The rearrangement joins TRBV20-1 to TRBJ1-2; 7 nucleotides agree with TRBD1. This CDR3 comprises 14 residues. Per the germline V gene, CDR1 is DFQATT and CDR2 is SNEGSKA (reference sequence). The V and J ends lost 3 bases and 4 bases, in that order; junction bases with no gene match: 8. The CDR3 here is CSASPPGQSYGYTF. CDR3 DNA sequence: TGCAGTGCTAGTCCTCCGGGACAGAGCTATGGCTACACCTTC.

J is TRBJ1-1 and V is TRBV10-3; the match to TRBD1 covers 7 bases. The CDR3 runs 14 residues. Unmatched junction bases numbered 8, after V lost 6 bases and J lost 4 bases. The V gene's germline CDR1 is ENHRY and CDR2 SYGVKD. The CDR3 nucleotides are TGTGCCATCAGCATCCGGGACAGTTTCACTGAAGCTTTCTTT. Protein sequence: CAISIRDSFTEAFF.

The gene calls are TRBV5-1 and TRBJ2-5; the D call may be TRBD1 or TRBD2 (5 bases each). V was cut by 0 bases and J by 1 base, with 10 bases left in between. The germline V gene has CDR1 SGHRS and CDR2 YFSETQ. This CDR3 is built from 15 residues. This CDR3 reads CASSLAHGGQETQYF. CDR3 sequence (DNA): TGCGCCAGCAGCTTGGCCCATGGGGGCCAAGAGACCCAGTACTTC.